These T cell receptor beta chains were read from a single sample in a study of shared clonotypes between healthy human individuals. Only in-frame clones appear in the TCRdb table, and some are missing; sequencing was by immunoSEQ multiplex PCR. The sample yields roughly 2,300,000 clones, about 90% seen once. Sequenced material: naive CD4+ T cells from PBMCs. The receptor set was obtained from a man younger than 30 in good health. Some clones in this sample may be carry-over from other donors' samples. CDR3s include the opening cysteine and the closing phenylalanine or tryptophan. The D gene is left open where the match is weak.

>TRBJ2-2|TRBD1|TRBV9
CASSVGTGGNTGELFF
TGTGCCAGCAGCGTAGGGACAGGGGGGAACACCGGGGAGCTGTTTTTT
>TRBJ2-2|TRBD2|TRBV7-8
CASSPRTSGRANGELFF
TGTGCCAGCAGCCCCCGCACTAGCGGGAGGGCCAACGGGGAGCTGTTTTTT
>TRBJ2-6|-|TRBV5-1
CASSLFQGLAGANVLTF
TGCGCCAGCAGCTTGTTTCAGGGACTCGCTGGGGCCAACGTCCTGACTTTC
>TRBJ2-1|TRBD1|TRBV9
CASSSRGQPAAYNEQFF
TGTGCCAGCAGCTCCAGGGGACAGCCCGCGGCCTACAATGAGCAGTTCTTC
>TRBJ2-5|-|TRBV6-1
CASKKNRDQETQYF
TGTGCCAGCAAAAAGAATCGGGATCAAGAGACCCAGTACTTC
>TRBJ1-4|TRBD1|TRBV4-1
CASSQAGTGVEKLFF
TGCGCCAGCAGCCAGGCCGGGACAGGGGTAGAAAAACTGTTTTTT
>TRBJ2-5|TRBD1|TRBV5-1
CASSSGIYRGIEETQYF
TGCGCCAGCAGCTCCGGAATCTACAGGGGGATCGAAGAGACCCAGTACTTC
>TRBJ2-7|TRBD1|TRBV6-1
CASKPGQVNSEQYF
TGTGCCAGTAAACCGGGACAGGTAAACTCCGAGCAGTACTTC
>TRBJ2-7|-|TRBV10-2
CASRGPDSYEQYF
TGCGCCAGCAGGGGGCCGGACTCCTACGAGCAGTACTTC
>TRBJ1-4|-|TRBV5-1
CASSLGGSSEKLFF
TGCGCCAGCAGCTTAGGGGGGTCGTCGGAAAAACTGTTTTTT
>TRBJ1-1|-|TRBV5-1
CASRPQGQNPEAFF
TGCGCCAGCAGACCCCAGGGGCAGAATCCTGAAGCTTTCTTT
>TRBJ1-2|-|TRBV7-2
CASSLRADYGYTF
TGTGCCAGCAGCTTACGCGCTGACTATGGCTACACCTTC
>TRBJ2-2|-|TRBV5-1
CASRAGTLITGELFF
TGCGCCAGCAGGGCAGGGACTTTAATCACCGGGGAGCTGTTTTTT
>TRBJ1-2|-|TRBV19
CASSPPGGDSSFYGYTF
TGTGCCAGTAGTCCGCCCGGTGGGGACTCCTCTTTCTATGGCTACACCTTC
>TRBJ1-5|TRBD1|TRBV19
CASTKSGGDQPQHF
TGTGCCAGTACCAAATCAGGGGGTGATCAGCCCCAGCATTTT
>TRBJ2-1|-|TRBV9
CASSPRTWGGHNEQFF
TGTGCCAGCAGCCCCCGTACGTGGGGTGGGCACAATGAGCAGTTCTTC
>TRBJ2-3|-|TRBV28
CASSEGHTDTQYF
TGTGCCAGCAGCGAAGGACACACAGATACGCAGTATTTT